These 2 T cell receptor beta chains were sequenced from one sample in a study of graft-versus-host responses after intestinal transplantation. Some clones are missing from TCRdb's copy, which holds only in-frame ones; the method was immunoSEQ multiplex PCR. The sample lists around 18,000 clones; 85% to 95% were seen once. The sequencing here drew on PBMCs, taken 23 days after intestinal transplant. The receptors were sampled from a human patient who received an intestinal transplant, so some T cells may come from the graft donor.

V gene TRBV5-1 combines with J gene TRBJ2-2; D is uncertain. The CDR3 is 13 residues long. Trimming removed 0 bases at V and 4 bases at J, with 4 bases between. Germline V gene sequence: CDR1 SGHRS, CDR2 YFSETQ. The CDR3 here is CASSLAGTGELFF. For the CDR3, the DNA is TGCGCCAGCAGCTTGGCCGGCACCGGGGAGCTGTTTTTT. Full variable domain (missing parts from reference TRBV5-1 and TRBJ2-2): KAGVTQTPRYLIKTRGQQVTLSCSPISGHRSVSWYQQTPGQGLQFLFEYFSETQRNKGNFPGRFSGRQFSNSRSEMNVSTLELGDSALYLCASSLAGTGELFFGEGSRLTVL.

The chain carries TRBV4-1 and TRBJ2-1; D is unclear. The length of the CDR3 is 17 residues. From germline, CDR1 is MGHRA and CDR2 YSYEKL. Trimming shortened V by 2 bases and J by 2 bases, and 16 bases separated the two germline ends. The CDR3 spells CASSQPPIGDPYNEQFF. CDR3 bases: TGCGCCAGCAGCCAACCCCCTATCGGAGATCCCTACAATGAGCAGTTCTTC.